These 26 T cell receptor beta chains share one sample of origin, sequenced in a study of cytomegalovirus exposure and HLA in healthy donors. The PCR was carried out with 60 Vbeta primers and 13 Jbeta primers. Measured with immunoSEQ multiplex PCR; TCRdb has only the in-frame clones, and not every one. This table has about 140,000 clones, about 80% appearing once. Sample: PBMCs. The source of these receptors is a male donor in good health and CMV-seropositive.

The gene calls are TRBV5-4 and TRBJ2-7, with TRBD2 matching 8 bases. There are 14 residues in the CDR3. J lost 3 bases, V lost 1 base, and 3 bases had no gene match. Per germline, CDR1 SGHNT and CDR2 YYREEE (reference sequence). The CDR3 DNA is TGTGCCAGCAGCTTGCGGGGGGGGAGCTACGAGCAGTACTTC. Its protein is CASSLRGGSYEQYF. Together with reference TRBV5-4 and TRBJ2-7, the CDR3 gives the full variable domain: ETGVTQSPTHLIKTRGQQVTLRCSSQSGHNTVSWYQQALGQGPQFIFQYYREEENGRGNFPPRFSGLQFPNYSSELNVNALELDDSALYLCASSLRGGSYEQYFGPGTRLTVT.

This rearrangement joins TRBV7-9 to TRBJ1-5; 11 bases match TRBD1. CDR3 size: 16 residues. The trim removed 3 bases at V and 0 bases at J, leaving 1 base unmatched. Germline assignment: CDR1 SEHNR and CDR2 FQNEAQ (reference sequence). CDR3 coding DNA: TGTGCCAGCAGCTTCGGGACAGGGGGTAGCAATCAGCCCCAGCATTTT. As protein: CASSFGTGGSNQPQHF. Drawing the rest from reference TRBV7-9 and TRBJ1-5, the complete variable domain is DTGVSQNPRHKITKRGQNVTFRCDPISEHNRLYWYRQTLGQGPEFLTYFQNEAQLEKSRLLSDRFSAERPKGSFSTLEIQRTEQGDSAMYLCASSFGTGGSNQPQHFGDGTRLSIL.

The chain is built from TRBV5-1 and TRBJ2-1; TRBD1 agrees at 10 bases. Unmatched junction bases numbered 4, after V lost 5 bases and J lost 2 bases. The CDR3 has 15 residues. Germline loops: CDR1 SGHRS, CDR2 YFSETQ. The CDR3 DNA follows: TGCGCCAGCAGGACCGGGACAGGGGCCTACAATGAGCAGTTCTTC. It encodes CASRTGTGAYNEQFF.

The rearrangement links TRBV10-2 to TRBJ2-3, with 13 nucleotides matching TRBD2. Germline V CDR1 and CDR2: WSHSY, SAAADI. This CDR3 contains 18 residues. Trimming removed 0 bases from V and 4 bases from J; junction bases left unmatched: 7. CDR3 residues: CASSESRTSGSLADTQYF. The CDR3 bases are TGCGCCAGCAGTGAGTCGAGGACTAGCGGGAGTCTAGCAGATACGCAGTATTTT.

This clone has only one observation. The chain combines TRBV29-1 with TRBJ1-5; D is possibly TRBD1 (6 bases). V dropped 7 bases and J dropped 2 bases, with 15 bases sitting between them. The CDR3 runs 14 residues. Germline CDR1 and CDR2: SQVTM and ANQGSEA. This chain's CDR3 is CSAATGYGNQPQHF. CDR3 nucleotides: TGCAGCGCCGCAACAGGGTATGGCAATCAGCCCCAGCATTTT.

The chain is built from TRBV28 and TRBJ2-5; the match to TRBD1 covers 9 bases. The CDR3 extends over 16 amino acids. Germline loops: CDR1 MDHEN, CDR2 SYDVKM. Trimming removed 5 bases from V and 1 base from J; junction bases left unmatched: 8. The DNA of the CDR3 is TGTGCCAGCAGTGTTTTGTTGGGACAGGGCCAAGAGACCCAGTACTTC. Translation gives CASSVLLGQGQETQYF. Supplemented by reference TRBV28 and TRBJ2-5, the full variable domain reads DVKVTQSSRYLVKRTGEKVFLECVQDMDHENMFWYRQDPGLGLRLIYFSYDVKMKEKGDIPEGYSVSREKKERFSLILESASTNQTSMYLCASSVLLGQGQETQYFGPGTRLLVL.

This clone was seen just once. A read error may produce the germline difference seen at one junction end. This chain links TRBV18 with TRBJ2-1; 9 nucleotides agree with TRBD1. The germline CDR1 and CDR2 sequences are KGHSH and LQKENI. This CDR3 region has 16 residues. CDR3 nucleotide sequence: TGTGCCAGCGCACCCCGGGACAGGGAAGTCAACAATGAGCAGTTCTTC. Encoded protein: CASAPRDREVNNEQFF.

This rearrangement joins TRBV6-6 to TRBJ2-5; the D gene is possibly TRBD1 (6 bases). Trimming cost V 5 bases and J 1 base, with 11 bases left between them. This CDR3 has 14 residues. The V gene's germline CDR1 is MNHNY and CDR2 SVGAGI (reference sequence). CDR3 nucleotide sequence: TGTGCCAGCAGTCCCGGACAGTCCCAAGAGACCCAGTACTTC. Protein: CASSPGQSQETQYF.

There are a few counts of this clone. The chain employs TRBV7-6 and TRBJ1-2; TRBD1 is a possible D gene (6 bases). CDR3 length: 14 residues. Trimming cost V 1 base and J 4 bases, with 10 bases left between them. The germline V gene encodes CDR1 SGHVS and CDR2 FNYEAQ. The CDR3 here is CASSLGAGAYGYTF. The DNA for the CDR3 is TGTGCCAGCAGCTTAGGGGCAGGGGCCTATGGCTACACCTTC.

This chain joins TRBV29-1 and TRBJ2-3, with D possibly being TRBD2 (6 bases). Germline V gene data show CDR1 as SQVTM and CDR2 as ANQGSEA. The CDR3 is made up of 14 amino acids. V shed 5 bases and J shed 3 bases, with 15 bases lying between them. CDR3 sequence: CSVSVGGETDTQYF. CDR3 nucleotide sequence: TGCAGCGTTTCGGTAGGAGGGGAAACAGATACGCAGTATTTT.

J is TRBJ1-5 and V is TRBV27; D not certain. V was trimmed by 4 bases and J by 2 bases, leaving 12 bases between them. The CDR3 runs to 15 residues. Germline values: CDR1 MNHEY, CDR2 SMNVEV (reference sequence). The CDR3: CASSSSSPRNQPQHF. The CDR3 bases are TGTGCCAGCAGTTCGTCGAGCCCGCGCAATCAGCCCCAGCATTTT.

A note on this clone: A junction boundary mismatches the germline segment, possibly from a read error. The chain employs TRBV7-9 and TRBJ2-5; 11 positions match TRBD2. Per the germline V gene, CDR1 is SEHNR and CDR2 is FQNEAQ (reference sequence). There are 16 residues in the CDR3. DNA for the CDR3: TGTTCCAGCAGCTTCCTACTAGCGGGAGATGAAGAGACCCAGTACTTC. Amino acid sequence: CSSSFLLAGDEETQYF. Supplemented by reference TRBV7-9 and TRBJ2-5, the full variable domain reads DTGVSQNPRHKITKRGQNVTFRCDPISEHNRLYWYRQTLGQGPEFLTYFQNEAQLEKSRLLSDRFSAERPKGSFSTLEIQRTEQGDSAMYLCSSSFLLAGDEETQYFGPGTRLLVL.

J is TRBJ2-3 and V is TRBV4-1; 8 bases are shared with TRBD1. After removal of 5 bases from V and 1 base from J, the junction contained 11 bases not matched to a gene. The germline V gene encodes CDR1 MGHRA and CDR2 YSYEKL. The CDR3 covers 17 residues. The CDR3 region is CASSGNRQGLGTDTQYF. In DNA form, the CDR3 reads TGCGCCAGCAGCGGTAACCGACAGGGGTTGGGCACAGATACGCAGTATTTT.

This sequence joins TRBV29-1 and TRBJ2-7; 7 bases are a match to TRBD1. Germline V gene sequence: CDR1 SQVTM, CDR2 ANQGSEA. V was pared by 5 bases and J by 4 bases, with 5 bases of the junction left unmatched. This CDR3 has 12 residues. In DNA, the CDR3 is TGCAGCGTTCGACAGGGTGGATACGAGCAGTACTTC. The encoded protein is CSVRQGGYEQYF.

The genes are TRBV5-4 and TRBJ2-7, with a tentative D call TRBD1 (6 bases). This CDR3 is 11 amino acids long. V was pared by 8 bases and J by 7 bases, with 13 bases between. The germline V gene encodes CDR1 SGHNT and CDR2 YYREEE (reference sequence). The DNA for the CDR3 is TGTGCCAGTACCAGGGGTGGGGAGCAGTACTTC. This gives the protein CASTRGGEQYF.

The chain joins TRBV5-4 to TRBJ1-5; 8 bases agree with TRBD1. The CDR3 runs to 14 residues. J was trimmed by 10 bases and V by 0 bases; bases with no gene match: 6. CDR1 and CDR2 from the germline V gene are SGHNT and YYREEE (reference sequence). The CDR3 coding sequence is TGTGCCAGCAGCTTGGCAGGACAGGGTCGTCCCCAGCATTTT. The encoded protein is CASSLAGQGRPQHF.

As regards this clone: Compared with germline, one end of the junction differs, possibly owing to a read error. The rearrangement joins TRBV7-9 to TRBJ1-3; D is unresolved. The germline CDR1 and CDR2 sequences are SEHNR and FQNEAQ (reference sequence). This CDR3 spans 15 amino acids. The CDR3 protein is CSSSLEVGAGNTIYF. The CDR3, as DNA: TGTTCCAGCAGCTTAGAGGTCGGGGCTGGAAACACCATATATTTT.

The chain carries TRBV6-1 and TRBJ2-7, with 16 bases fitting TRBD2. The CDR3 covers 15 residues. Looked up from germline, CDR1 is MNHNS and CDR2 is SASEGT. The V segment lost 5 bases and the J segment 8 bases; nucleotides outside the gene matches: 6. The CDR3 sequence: CASSHTGLAGGQQYF. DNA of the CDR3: TGTGCCAGCAGTCACACGGGACTAGCGGGAGGGCAGCAGTACTTC.

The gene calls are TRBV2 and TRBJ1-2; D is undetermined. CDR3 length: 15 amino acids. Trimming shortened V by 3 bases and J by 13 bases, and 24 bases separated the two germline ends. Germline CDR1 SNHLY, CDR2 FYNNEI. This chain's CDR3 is CASSEGVRVRTTSTF. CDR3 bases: TGTGCCAGCAGTGAGGGCGTACGTGTACGGACGACTAGCACCTTC.

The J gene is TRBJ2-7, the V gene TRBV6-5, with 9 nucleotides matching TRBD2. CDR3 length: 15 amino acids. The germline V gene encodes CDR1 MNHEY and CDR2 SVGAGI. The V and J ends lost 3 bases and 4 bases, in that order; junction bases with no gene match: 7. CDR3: CASSYGLAFGYEQYF. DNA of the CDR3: TGTGCCAGCAGTTATGGACTAGCGTTTGGTTACGAGCAGTACTTC.

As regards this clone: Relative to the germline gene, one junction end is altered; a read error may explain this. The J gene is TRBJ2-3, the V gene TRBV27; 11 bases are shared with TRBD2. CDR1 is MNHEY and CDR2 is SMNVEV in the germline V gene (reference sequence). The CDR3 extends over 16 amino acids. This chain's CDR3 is CASSLLLAGGTDMQYF. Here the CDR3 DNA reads TGTGCCAGCAGTTTACTGCTAGCGGGAGGCACAGATATGCAGTATTTT.

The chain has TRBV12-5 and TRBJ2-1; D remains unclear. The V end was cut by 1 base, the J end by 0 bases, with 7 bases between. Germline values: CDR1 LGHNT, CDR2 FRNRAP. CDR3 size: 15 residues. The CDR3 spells CASGLGQPSYNEQFF. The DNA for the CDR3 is TGTGCTAGTGGTTTGGGACAACCCTCCTACAATGAGCAGTTCTTC.

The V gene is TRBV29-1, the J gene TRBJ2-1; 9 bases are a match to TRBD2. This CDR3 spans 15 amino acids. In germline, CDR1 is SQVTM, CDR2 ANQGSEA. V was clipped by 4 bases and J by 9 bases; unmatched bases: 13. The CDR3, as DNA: TGCAGCGTTGGAGGACTAGCGCGAGAGGTAGTTGAGCAGTTCTTC. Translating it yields CSVGGLAREVVEQFF.

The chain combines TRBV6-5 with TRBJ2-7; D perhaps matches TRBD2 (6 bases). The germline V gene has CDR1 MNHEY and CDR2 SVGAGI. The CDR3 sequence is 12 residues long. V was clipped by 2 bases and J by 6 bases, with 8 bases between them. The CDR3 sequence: CASSYPAGEQYF. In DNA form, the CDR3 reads TGTGCCAGCAGTTACCCAGCGGGCGAGCAGTACTTC.

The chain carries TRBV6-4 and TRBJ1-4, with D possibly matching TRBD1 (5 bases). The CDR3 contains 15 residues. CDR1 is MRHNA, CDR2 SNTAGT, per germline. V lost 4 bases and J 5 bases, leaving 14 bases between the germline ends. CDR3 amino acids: CASSATQGLNEKLFF. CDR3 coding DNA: TGTGCCAGCAGTGCCACTCAGGGTCTAAATGAAAAACTGTTTTTT.

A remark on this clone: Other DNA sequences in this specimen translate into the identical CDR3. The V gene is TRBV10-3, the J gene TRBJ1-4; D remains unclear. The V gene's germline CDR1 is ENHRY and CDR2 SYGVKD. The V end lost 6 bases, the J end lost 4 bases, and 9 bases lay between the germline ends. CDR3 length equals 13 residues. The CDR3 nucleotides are TGTGCCATCAGCGTGCAGGATAATGAAAAACTGTTTTTT. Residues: CAISVQDNEKLFF.